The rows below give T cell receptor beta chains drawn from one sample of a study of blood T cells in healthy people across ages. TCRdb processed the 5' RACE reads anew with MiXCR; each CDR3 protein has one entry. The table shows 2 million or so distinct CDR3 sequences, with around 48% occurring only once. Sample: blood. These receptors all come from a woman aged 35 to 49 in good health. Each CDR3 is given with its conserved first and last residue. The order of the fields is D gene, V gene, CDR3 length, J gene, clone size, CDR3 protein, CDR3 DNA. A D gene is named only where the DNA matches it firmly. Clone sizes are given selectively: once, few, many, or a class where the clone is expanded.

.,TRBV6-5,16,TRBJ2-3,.,CASSYSMGSLTDTQYF,TGTGCCAGCAGTTACTCGATGGGCAGCCTCACAGATACGCAGTATTTT
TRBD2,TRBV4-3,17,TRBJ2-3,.,CASSQLGTSGGSDTQYF,TGCGCCAGCAGCCAACTTGGGACTAGCGGGGGGTCAGATACGCAGTATTTT
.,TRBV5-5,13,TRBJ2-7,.,CASSQLDIITQYF,TGTGCCAGCAGCCAGCTGGACATCATAACCCAGTACTTC
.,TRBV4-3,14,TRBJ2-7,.,CASSQTQRGHEQYF,TGCGCCAGCAGCCAAACTCAGAGGGGCCACGAGCAGTACTTC
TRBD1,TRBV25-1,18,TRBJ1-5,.,CASSGGQGWGSGNQPQHF,TGTGCCAGCAGTGGAGGACAGGGGTGGGGAAGTGGCAATCAGCCCCAGCATTTT
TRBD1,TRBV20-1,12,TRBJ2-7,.,CSARGTGSEQYF,TGCAGTGCTAGAGGGACAGGGTCGGAGCAGTACTTC
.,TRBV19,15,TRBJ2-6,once,CASSNGRSGANVLTF,TGTGCCAGTAGTAACGGACGCTCTGGGGCCAACGTCCTGACTTTC
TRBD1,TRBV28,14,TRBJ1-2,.,CASRQPGTAYGYTF,TGTGCCAGCAGGCAACCCGGGACAGCCTATGGCTACACCTTC
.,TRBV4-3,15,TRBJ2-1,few,CASSQVLVGNNEQFF,TGCGCCAGCAGCCAAGTTTTAGTAGGGAACAATGAGCAGTTCTTC
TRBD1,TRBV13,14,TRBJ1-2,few,CASSSGQMIYGYTF,TGTGCCAGCAGCTCGGGACAGATGATCTATGGCTACACCTTC
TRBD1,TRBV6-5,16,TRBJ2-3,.,CASSYQGQGSTDTQYF,TGTGCCAGCAGTTACCAGGGACAGGGTAGCACAGATACGCAGTATTTT
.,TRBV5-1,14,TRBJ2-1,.,CASSWQVSLYEQFF,TGCGCCAGCAGCTGGCAGGTTAGTCTCTATGAGCAGTTCTTC
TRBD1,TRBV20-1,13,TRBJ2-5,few,CSASRTGAETQYF,TGTAGTGCTAGCAGGACAGGGGCAGAGACCCAGTACTTC
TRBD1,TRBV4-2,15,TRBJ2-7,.,CASSQGGTGRYEQYF,TGTGCCAGCAGCCAAGGAGGGACAGGGCGGTACGAGCAGTACTTC
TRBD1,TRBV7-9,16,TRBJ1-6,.,CASRSDRGHDNSPLHF,TGTGCCAGCAGGAGCGACAGGGGGCACGATAATTCACCCCTCCACTTT
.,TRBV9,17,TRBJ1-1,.,CASSVEPQQTLNTEAFF,TGTGCCAGCAGCGTAGAACCCCAACAGACCTTGAACACTGAAGCTTTCTTT
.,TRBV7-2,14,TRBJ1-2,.,CASSLEPGASGYTF,TGTGCCAGCAGCTTAGAGCCGGGGGCGAGTGGCTACACCTTC
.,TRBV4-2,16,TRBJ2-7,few,CASSQDLGRADYEQYF,TGTGCCAGCAGCCAAGATTTGGGGCGGGCCGACTACGAGCAGTACTTC
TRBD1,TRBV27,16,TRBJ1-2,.,CASIPTPSTGGGGYTF,TGTGCCAGCATTCCAACTCCTTCTACGGGAGGGGGCGGCTACACCTTC
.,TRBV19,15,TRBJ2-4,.,CASSPTSHDGQIQYF,TGTGCCAGTAGTCCGACCTCCCATGACGGCCAAATTCAGTACTTC
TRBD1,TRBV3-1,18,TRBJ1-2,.,CASSQQRGQGSIRNGYTF,TGTGCCAGCAGCCAACAAAGGGGACAGGGTTCAATTCGGAATGGCTACACCTTC
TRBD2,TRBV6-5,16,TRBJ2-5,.,CASRPGSGGTQETQYF,TGTGCCAGCAGGCCTGGTAGCGGGGGGACTCAAGAGACCCAGTACTTC
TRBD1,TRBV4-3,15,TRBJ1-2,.,CASSPLGQGSYGYTF,TGCGCCAGCAGCCCACTCGGACAGGGCAGCTATGGCTACACCTTC
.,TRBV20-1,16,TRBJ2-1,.,CSAHVGGAAYYNEQFF,TGCAGTGCTCACGTAGGGGGGGCCGCTTACTACAATGAGCAGTTCTTC
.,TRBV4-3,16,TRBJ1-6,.,CASSQDGGRSNSPLHF,TGCGCCAGCAGCCAAGATGGGGGGCGTTCGAATTCACCCCTCCACTTT
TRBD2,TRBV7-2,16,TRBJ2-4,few,CASSPRSGDLQNIQYF,TGTGCTAGCAGCCCGAGAAGCGGGGATCTTCAAAACATTCAGTACTTC
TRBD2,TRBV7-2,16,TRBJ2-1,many,CASSPAGGFSYNEQFF,TGTGCCAGCAGCCCCGCCGGGGGGTTCTCCTACAATGAGCAGTTCTTC
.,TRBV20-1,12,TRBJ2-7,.,CSTQLNLGEQYF,TGCAGTACTCAATTAAACCTCGGCGAGCAGTACTTC
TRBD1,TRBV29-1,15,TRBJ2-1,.,CSVVRAGGSGNEQFF,TGCAGCGTTGTGAGGGCAGGGGGCTCGGGTAATGAGCAGTTCTTC
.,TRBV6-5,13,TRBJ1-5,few,CASSYLVNQPQHF,TGTGCCAGCAGTTACTTGGTTAATCAGCCCCAGCATTTT
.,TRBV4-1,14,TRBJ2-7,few,CASSQVGSVYEQYF,TGCGCCAGCAGCCAAGTAGGATCAGTGTACGAGCAGTACTTC
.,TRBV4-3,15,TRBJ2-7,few,CASSQDSVSRYEQYF,TGCGCCAGCAGCCAAGATTCGGTTTCTCGCTACGAGCAGTACTTC
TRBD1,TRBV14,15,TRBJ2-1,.,CASRRTGGSYNEQFF,TGTGCCAGCAGAAGGACAGGGGGTTCCTACAATGAGCAGTTCTTC
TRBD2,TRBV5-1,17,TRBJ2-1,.,CASSVTTLAGGRSEQFF,TGCGCCAGCAGCGTCACAACCTTAGCGGGGGGGCGAAGTGAGCAGTTCTTC
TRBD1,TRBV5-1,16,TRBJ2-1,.,CASSLNRDRGFNEQFF,TGCGCCAGCAGCTTAAACCGGGACAGGGGTTTTAATGAGCAGTTCTTC
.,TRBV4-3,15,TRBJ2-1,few,CASSQDLRVRNEQFF,TGCGCCAGCAGCCAAGATCTGAGAGTCCGCAATGAGCAGTTCTTC
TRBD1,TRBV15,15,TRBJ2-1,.,CATSRGGTGINEQFF,TGTGCCACCAGCAGAGGAGGGACAGGGATTAATGAGCAGTTCTTC
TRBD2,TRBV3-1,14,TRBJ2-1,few,CASSRSGVRNEQFF,TGTGCCAGCAGCCGGAGCGGGGTACGCAATGAGCAGTTCTTC
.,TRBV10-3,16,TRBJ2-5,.,CAISELWQGSYNEQYF,TGTGCCATCAGTGAGTTGTGGCAGGGGAGCTACAATGAGCAGTACTTC
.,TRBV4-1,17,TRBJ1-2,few,CASSHRAGTSIRDGYTF,TGCGCCAGCAGCCATCGAGCCGGGACATCAATAAGGGATGGCTACACCTTC
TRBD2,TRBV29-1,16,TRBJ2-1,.,CSVGRAGGRKDNEQFF,TGCAGCGTTGGACGGGCGGGGGGGCGAAAGGACAATGAGCAGTTCTTC
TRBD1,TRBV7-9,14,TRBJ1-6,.,CASSTTGGDSPLHF,TGTGCCAGCAGCACAACAGGGGGCGATTCACCCCTCCACTTT
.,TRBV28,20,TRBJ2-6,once,CASSPISGAIPFSGANVLTF,TGTGCCAGCAGTCCTATCTCGGGGGCAATCCCCTTCTCTGGGGCCAACGTCCTGACTTTC
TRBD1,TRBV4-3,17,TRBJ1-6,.,CASSRNRGGSYNSPLHF,TGCGCCAGCAGCCGCAACAGGGGCGGGTCCTATAATTCACCCCTCCACTTT
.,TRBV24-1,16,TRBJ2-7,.,CATSDSHPQGWDEQYF,TGTGCCACCAGTGATTCCCACCCCCAGGGATGGGACGAGCAGTACTTC
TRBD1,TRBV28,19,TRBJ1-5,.,CASSRNRDRGRSYNQPQHF,TGTGCCAGCAGTCGTAATAGGGACAGGGGGCGATCCTACAATCAGCCCCAGCATTTT
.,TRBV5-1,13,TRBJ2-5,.,CASSSGPFNEQYF,TGCGCCAGCAGTTCCGGGCCGTTCAATGAGCAGTACTTC
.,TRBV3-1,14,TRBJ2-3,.,CASSQVTRADTQYF,TGTGCCAGCAGCCAAGTGACTAGAGCTGATACGCAGTATTTT
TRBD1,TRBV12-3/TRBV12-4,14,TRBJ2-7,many,CASRLGQASYEQYF,TGTGCCAGCAGATTAGGACAGGCCTCCTACGAGCAGTACTTC
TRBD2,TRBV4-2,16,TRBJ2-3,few,CASSQAGTTYTDTQYF,TGTGCCAGCAGCCAAGCCGGGACTACTTACACAGATACGCAGTATTTT
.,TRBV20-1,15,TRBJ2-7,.,CSATAWDTGAYEQYF,TGCAGTGCTACTGCTTGGGACACGGGGGCCTACGAGCAGTACTTC
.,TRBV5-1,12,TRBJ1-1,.,CASSSDGSQAFF,TGCGCCAGCAGCTCGGACGGGTCCCAAGCTTTCTTT
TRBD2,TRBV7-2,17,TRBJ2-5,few,CASSFSGTLGGQETQYF,TGTGCCAGCAGCTTTAGCGGGACCTTAGGGGGACAAGAGACCCAGTACTTC
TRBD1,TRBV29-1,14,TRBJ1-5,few,CSVLTGGGGQPQHF,TGCAGCGTTCTCACAGGGGGCGGCGGTCAGCCCCAGCATTTT